One T cell receptor beta chain is described in this entry. Its antigen is unidentified. The data were obtained in a study of blood T cells in healthy people across ages. Germline V gene lookup returns CDR1 SNHLY and CDR2 FYNNEI. V was pared by 7 bases and J by 6 bases, with 8 bases of the junction left unmatched. The CDR3 runs to 14 residues. General study points: Compared with aged donors, long-lived donors showed fewer expanded clones, suggesting selection. Older age went with lower TCR beta diversity per million T cells, in a roughly linear way.

Sample-barcoded 5' priming and a J-beta primer mix drove a second PCR of about 7 to 11 cycles. Each cDNA molecule carried a tag from a template-switch adaptor that contained 12 random nucleotides. Each CDR3 protein gets one entry after TCRdb re-called the 5' RACE reads with MiXCR. The sample lists about 1,400,000 distinct CDR3 sequences, around 42% occurring once. The chain uses TRBV2 and TRBJ2-3; 9 bases align to TRBD1. This sequence originates from a woman between 18 and 29 years old in good health. The sample comprised blood. DNA of the CDR3: TGTGCCAGCACCCCCGGACAGGGGAAGGATACGCAGTATTTT. Its protein product is CASTPGQGKDTQYF.